Presented here are 11 T cell receptor beta chains from one specimen sequenced in a study of regulatory T cells in long-lasting Graves disease. Sequencing libraries for TCR beta were prepared with iRepertoire HTBI primers and Arm-PCR of CDR3 regions. Via MiXCR, TCRdb re-called the multiplex PCR reads, giving one row per CDR3 protein. The repertoire has hundreds of thousands of distinct CDR3 sequences, about 16% of them found once; the top ten carry around 25%. Time point defined: newly diagnosed GD, antithyroid drugs for less than 3 months. PBMCs were the source of the RNA used for TCR sequencing. Separately, the same data were catalogued under a study of T cells in Graves' hyperthyroidism and ophthalmopathy.

The sequencing used peripheral blood mononuclear cells (PBMCs), collected at new diagnosis, from a patient treated with antithyroid drugs. These TCRs come from a middle-aged woman with Graves disease.

The gene calls are TRBV9 and TRBJ1-6, with no clear D. The ends were cut back, 3 bases at V and 9 bases at J, with 16 bases in the middle. The length of the CDR3 is 15 residues. The germline gives CDR1 SGDLS, CDR2 YYNGEE. CDR3 sequence (DNA): TGTGCCAGCAGCGCGCAGGTGGGGTCCGGTTCACCCCTCCACTTT. Its protein is CASSAQVGSGSPLHF.

This clonotype came up many times. V usage is TRBV30 and J usage is TRBJ2-3, with D perhaps assigned TRBD1 or TRBD2 (5 bases each). Germline lookup yields CDR1 GTSNPN and CDR2 SVGIG (reference sequence). V shed 4 bases and J shed 3 bases, with 11 bases lying between them. The CDR3 consists of 13 residues. CDR3 bases: TGTGCCTGGAAGCGGTGGGGGACAGATACGCAGTATTTT. It specifies CAWKRWGTDTQYF.

The table lists this clonotype with many counts. V is TRBV12-3 or TRBV12-4 and J is TRBJ2-1, with D perhaps TRBD2 (7 bases). Trimming left V 1 base short and J 16 bases short, with 20 bases between. The CDR3 covers 14 residues. CDR3 protein: CASSLVRRGPLQFF. The CDR3 coding sequence is TGTGCCAGCAGTTTAGTGCGGCGGGGGCCCCTTCAATTCTTC.

This clonotype occurred a few times. The chain couples TRBV7-9 to TRBJ1-1; D not resolved. CDR3 size: 14 residues. CDR1 SEHNR and CDR2 FQNEAQ come from the germline V gene (reference sequence). V gave up 3 bases and J gave up 3 bases, with 11 bases separating them. The CDR3: CASSFPSRDTEAFF. In DNA form, the CDR3 reads TGTGCCAGCAGCTTTCCTTCGCGGGACACTGAAGCTTTCTTT.

The chain links TRBV19 to TRBJ1-6, with TRBD1 matching 8 bases. CDR1 and CDR2 from the germline V gene are LNHDA and SQIVND (reference sequence). Trimming took 3 bases from V and 9 from J; bases not matched to a gene: 7. The CDR3 covers 15 residues. In DNA form, the CDR3 reads TGTGCCAGTAGTATTGGCAGGGGGCGCGGTTCACCCCTCCACTTT. Its translation: CASSIGRGRGSPLHF.

This clonotype was recorded many times. This chain joins TRBV11-2 and TRBJ2-1; D uncertain. Germline CDR1 is SGHAT and CDR2 is FQNNGV. The CDR3 consists of 15 residues. The ends were cut back, 1 base at V and 9 bases at J, with 16 bases in the middle. CDR3 protein: CASSLGQRNFGEQFF. The CDR3 nucleotides read TGTGCCAGCAGCTTAGGTCAAAGAAACTTCGGTGAGCAGTTCTTC.

This clonotype was recorded at least ten times. V and J are TRBV3-1 and TRBJ2-7; D may be TRBD2 (5 bases). The CDR3 covers 14 residues. The V end lost 2 bases, the J end lost 3 bases, and 11 bases lay between the germline ends. CDR1 is LGHDT and CDR2 is YNNKEL in the germline V gene (reference sequence). DNA for the CDR3: TGTGCCAGCAGCCAATACGGGGTCGGCTACGAGCAGTACTTC. Amino acids: CASSQYGVGYEQYF.

This clonotype was detected many times. V is TRBV11-3 and J is TRBJ1-2; the D gene is possibly TRBD1 (6 bases). Trimming took off 5 bases at V and 2 bases at J, with 15 bases between the two ends. CDR1 and CDR2 (germline): SGHNT, YENEEA. This CDR3 contains 15 residues. The CDR3 loop reads CASSGGLALNYGYTF. In nucleotides, the CDR3 is TGTGCCAGCAGCGGGGGGCTGGCCCTCAACTATGGCTACACCTTC.

The chain recombines TRBV7-9 with TRBJ2-7; 7 bases fit TRBD1. Germline V gene data show CDR1 as SEHNR and CDR2 as FQNEAQ (reference sequence). This CDR3 region has 15 residues. The ends lost 5 bases at V and 0 bases at J; junction bases unmatched: 7. In DNA form, the CDR3 reads TGTGCCAGCAGCGCAACAGGGGCGAACTCCTACGAGCAGTACTTC. Protein: CASSATGANSYEQYF.

V gene TRBV30 combines with J gene TRBJ1-1; no firm D call. The CDR3 contains 13 residues. Germline loops: CDR1 GTSNPN, CDR2 SVGIG (reference sequence). V shed 0 bases and J shed 5 bases, with 10 bases lying between them. CDR3 coding DNA: TGTGCCTGGAGTGTACGGGGAGGGACTGAAGCTTTCTTT. This translates into CAWSVRGGTEAFF.

The CDR3: CASSSGSIYGYTF. CDR3 DNA sequence: TGTGCCAGCAGTTCGGGCAGTATCTATGGCTACACCTTC. V gene TRBV27 combines with J gene TRBJ1-2; D is unclear. Trimming removed 4 bases at V and 4 bases at J, with 10 bases between. CDR1 MNHEY and CDR2 SMNVEV come from the germline V gene (reference sequence). This CDR3 contains 13 residues.